Sequencing of this T cell receptor (beta chain) was carried out in a study of Ad26.COV2.S vaccination and SARS-CoV-2 variants. Study information: Of the COV1001 trial arms, the Ad26.COV2.S arm included the donor. Dosing was one shot or two shots 56 days apart.

The treatment was: about 20 received Ad26.COV2.S at low or high dose, single or two shots; about 5 received placebo; per-sample allocation not given. The study sampled participants on day 63 after the first vaccine or placebo injection. Libraries were prepared by immunoSEQ multiplex PCR; TCRdb keeps only in-frame clonotypes and omits some of them. The sample carries 440,000 or so clones, less than 95% recorded once. Trimming removed 3 bases at V and 0 bases at J, with 12 bases between. The germline V gene encodes CDR1 MGHRA and CDR2 YSYEKL. The CDR3 has 16 residues. General observations from the study: Vaccine and placebo recipients had similar non-spike TCR breadth.

In the case of this clone: Its target is not known.

The chain carries TRBV4-1 and TRBJ1-3; TRBD1 is a possible D gene (6 bases). This specimen was peripheral blood, taken in a trial of Ad26.COV2.S vaccine versus placebo. This TCR was sampled from a person aged 18-65 years who received the Ad26.COV2.S COVID-19 vaccine or a placebo. CDR3 amino acids: CASSHLQGPSGNTIYF. CDR3 nucleotides: TGCGCCAGCAGCCACCTACAGGGCCCCTCTGGAAACACCATATATTTT.